This T cell receptor beta chain comes out of a study of neoadjuvant anti-PD-1 for oral cavity cancer. Study context: Around day 43, patients without progression received a fourth nivolumab dose before surgery. General observations from the study: Only a few patients per response group were TCR-analyzed; validation needed.

Most PBMC samples had roughly 0.45 ug input DNA in six replicates. Here immunoSEQ multiplex PCR was the method, and the copy in TCRdb shows in-frame clones only, minus some. The sample has about 14,000 clones; approximately 74% are singletons. Turning to this clone: Antigen unknown.

Time point of the sample: after neoadjuvant nivolumab, at surgical resection. J gave up 2 bases and V 8 bases, and 8 bases lay outside the gene matches. Germline values: CDR1 MGHDK, CDR2 SYGVNS. The CDR3 extends over 15 amino acids. The chain employs TRBV25-1 and TRBJ2-7, with 11 bases fitting TRBD2. The receptor's source is a person between 40 and 80 years old with oral cavity squamous cell carcinoma. Sequenced here: PBMCs, sampled after nivolumab (anti-PD-1) treatment. CDR3 loop: CASGGGTSGPYEQYF. CDR3 coding DNA: TGTGCCAGCGGGGGAGGGACTAGCGGACCCTACGAGCAGTACTTC.